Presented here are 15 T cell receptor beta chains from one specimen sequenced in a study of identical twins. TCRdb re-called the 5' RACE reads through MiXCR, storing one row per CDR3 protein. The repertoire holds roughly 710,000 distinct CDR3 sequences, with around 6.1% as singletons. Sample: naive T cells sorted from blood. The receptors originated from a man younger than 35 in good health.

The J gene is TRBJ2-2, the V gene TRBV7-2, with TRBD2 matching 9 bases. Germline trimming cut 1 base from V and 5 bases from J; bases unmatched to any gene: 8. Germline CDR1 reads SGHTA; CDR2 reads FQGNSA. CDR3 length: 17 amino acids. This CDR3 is CASSLVATSGGTGELFF. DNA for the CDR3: TGTGCCAGCAGCTTAGTGGCGACTAGCGGAGGTACCGGGGAGCTGTTTTTT.

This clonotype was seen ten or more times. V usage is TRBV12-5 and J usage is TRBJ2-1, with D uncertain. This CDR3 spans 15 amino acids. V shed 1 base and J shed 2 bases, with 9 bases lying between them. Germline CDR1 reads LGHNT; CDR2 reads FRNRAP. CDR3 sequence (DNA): TGTGCTAGTGGTTTGGGCTCCACTGCCTACAATGAGCAGTTCTTC. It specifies CASGLGSTAYNEQFF. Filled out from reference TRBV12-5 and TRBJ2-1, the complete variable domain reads DARVTQTPRHKVTEMGQEVTMRCQPILGHNTVFWYRQTMMQGLELLAYFRNRAPLDDSGMPKDRFSAEMPDATLATLKIQPSEPRDSAVYFCASGLGSTAYNEQFFGPGTRLTVL.

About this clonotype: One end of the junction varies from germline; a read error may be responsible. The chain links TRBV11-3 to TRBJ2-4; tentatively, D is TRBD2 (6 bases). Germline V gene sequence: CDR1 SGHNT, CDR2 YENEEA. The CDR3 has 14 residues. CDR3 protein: CASSLGGGFNIQYF. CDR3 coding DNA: TGTGCCAGCAGTTTAGGAGGAGGGTTCAACATTCAGTACTTC.

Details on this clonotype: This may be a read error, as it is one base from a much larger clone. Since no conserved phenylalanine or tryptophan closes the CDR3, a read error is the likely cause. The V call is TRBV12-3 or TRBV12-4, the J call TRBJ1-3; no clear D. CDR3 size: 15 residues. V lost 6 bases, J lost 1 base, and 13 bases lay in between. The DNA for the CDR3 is TGTGCCAGCAGCTCAGCTCGGGGATCTGGAAACACCATATATCTT. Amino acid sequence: CASSSARGSGNTIYL.

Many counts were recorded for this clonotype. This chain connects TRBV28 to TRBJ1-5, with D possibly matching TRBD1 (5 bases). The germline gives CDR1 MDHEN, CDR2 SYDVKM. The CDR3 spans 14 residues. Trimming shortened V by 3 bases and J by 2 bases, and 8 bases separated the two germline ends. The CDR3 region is CASSFGGRNQPQHF. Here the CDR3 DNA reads TGTGCCAGCAGTTTTGGGGGTCGCAATCAGCCCCAGCATTTT. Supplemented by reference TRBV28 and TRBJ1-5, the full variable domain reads DVKVTQSSRYLVKRTGEKVFLECVQDMDHENMFWYRQDPGLGLRLIYFSYDVKMKEKGDIPEGYSVSREKKERFSLILESASTNQTSMYLCASSFGGRNQPQHFGDGTRLSIL.

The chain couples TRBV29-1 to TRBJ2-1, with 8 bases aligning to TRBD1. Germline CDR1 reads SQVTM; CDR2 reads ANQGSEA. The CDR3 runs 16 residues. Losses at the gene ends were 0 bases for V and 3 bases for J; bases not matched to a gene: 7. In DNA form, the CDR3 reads TGCAGCGTTGAAGACCCGGACAGGGATTACTACAATGAGCAGTTCTTC. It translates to CSVEDPDRDYYNEQFF.

CDR3 residues: CASSLIEQGRGDGYTF. Here the CDR3 DNA reads TGCGCCAGCAGCTTGATTGAACAGGGGAGAGGAGATGGCTACACCTTC. The chain joins TRBV5-1 to TRBJ1-2, with 7 bases lining up with TRBD1. Germline lookup yields CDR1 SGHRS and CDR2 YFSETQ. V shed 1 base, J shed 6 bases, and the junction held 12 bases outside the gene matches. This CDR3 is built from 16 residues.

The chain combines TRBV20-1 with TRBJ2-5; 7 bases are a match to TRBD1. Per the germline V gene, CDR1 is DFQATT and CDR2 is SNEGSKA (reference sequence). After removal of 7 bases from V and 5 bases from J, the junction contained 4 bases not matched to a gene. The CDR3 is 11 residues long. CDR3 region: CSVTGDETQYF. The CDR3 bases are TGCAGTGTAACAGGGGATGAGACCCAGTACTTC.

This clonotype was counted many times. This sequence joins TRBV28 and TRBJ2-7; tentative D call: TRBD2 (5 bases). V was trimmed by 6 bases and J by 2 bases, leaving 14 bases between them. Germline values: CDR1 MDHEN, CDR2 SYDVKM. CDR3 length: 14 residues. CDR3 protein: CASRATGITYEQYF. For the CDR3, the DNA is TGTGCCAGCAGGGCCACGGGAATCACCTACGAGCAGTACTTC.

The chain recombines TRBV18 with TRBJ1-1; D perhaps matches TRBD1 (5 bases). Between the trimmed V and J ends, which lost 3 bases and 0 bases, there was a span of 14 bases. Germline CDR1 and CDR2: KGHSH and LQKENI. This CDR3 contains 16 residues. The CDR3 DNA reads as TGTGCCAGCTCACCTGTCACGGGACTCATGAACACTGAAGCTTTCTTT. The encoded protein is CASSPVTGLMNTEAFF.

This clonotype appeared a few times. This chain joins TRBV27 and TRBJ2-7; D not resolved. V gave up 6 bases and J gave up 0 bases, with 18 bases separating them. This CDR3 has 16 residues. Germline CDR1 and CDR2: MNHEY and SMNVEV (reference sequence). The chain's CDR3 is CASRPKRRNGSYEQYV. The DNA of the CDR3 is TGTGCCAGCAGGCCTAAAAGGCGGAACGGCTCCTACGAGCAGTACGTC.

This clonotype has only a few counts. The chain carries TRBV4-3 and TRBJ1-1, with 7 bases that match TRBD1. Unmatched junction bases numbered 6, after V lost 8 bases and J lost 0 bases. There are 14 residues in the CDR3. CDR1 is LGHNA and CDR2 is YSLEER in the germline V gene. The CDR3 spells CASRGTVMNTEAFF. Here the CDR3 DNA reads TGCGCCAGCCGCGGGACAGTTATGAACACTGAAGCTTTCTTT.

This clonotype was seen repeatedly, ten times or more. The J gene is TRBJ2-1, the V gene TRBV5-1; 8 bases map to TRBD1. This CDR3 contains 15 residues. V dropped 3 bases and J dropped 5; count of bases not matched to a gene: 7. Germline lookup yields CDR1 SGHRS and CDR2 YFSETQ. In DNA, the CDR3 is TGCGCCAGCAGCTACAGGACAGGGAACGACAATGAGCAGTTCTTC. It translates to CASSYRTGNDNEQFF.

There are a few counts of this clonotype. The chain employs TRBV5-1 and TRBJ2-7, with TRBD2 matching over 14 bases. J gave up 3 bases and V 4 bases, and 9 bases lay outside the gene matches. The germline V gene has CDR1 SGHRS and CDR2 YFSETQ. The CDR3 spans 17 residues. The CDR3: CASSLGLAGVYGYEQYF. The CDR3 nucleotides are TGCGCCAGCAGCCTGGGACTAGCGGGAGTGTACGGCTACGAGCAGTACTTC. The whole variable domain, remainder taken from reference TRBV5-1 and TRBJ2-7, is KAGVTQTPRYLIKTRGQQVTLSCSPISGHRSVSWYQQTPGQGLQFLFEYFSETQRNKGNFPGRFSGRQFSNSRSEMNVSTLELGDSALYLCASSLGLAGVYGYEQYFGPGTRLTVT.

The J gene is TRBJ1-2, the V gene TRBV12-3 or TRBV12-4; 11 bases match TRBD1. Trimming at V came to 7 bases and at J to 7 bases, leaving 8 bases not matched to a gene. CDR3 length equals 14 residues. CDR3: CASNRRTGGRGYTF. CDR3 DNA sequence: TGTGCCAGCAACCGCCGGACAGGGGGCCGTGGCTACACCTTC.